The 27 T cell receptor beta chains listed next were all sequenced from one sample in a study of beta chain features in type 1 diabetes. Findings and caveats of the study: Among patients with Type 1 diabetes, TCRB CDR3s were moderately but significantly shorter in every one of the four CD4+ subsets.

For these TCRs, the target antigens are not known. Of the isolated RNA, all was reverse transcribed, and so the sequenced material was expressed TCRB transcripts. Produced via immunoSEQ multiplex PCR; TCRdb's table is partial and in-frame only. Of roughly 150,000 clones in the sample, about 7.9% were seen once. The sequenced material came from central memory CD4+ T cells from blood. The source is a man between 18 and 35 years old with type 1 diabetes.

This clone was seen a few times. V and J are TRBV29-1 and TRBJ1-2; TRBD1 aligns across 7 bases. The length of the CDR3 is 13 residues. Germline V CDR1 and CDR2: SQVTM, ANQGSEA. Trimming took 8 bases from V and 3 from J; bases not matched to a gene: 9. The CDR3 coding sequence is TGCAGCTCCCTGGACAGGTACGACTATGGCTACACCTTC. Translating gives CSSLDRYDYGYTF.

V usage is TRBV7-2 and J usage is TRBJ1-1, with TRBD1 matching 7 bases. This CDR3 contains 14 residues. CDR1 and CDR2 (germline): SGHTA, FQGNSA. V was clipped by 4 bases and J by 3 bases; unmatched bases: 5. CDR3 amino acids: CASSSQGGYTEAFF. The CDR3 coding sequence is TGTGCCAGCAGCTCGCAGGGGGGATACACTGAAGCTTTCTTT.

Concerning this clone itself: Other DNA sequences in the same sample also yield this CDR3. The rearrangement joins TRBV5-1 to TRBJ2-7, with TRBD2 matching 9 bases. Germline V lookup: CDR1 SGHRS, CDR2 YFSETQ. Germline trimming cut 0 bases from V and 3 bases from J; bases unmatched to any gene: 1. This CDR3 is built from 14 residues. CDR3 coding DNA: TGCGCCAGCAGCTTGGGAGCGGGAGGCTACGAGCAGTACTTC. This translates into CASSLGAGGYEQYF. Full variable domain (remainder filled in from reference TRBV5-1 and TRBJ2-7): KAGVTQTPRYLIKTRGQQVTLSCSPISGHRSVSWYQQTPGQGLQFLFEYFSETQRNKGNFPGRFSGRQFSNSRSEMNVSTLELGDSALYLCASSLGAGGYEQYFGPGTRLTVT.

This clone was observed a handful of times. The chain links TRBV6-6 to TRBJ2-7, with 7 bases matching TRBD1. Germline values: CDR1 MNHNY, CDR2 SVGAGI (reference sequence). V lost 6 bases to trimming and J lost 3 bases; unmatched junction nucleotides: 8. This CDR3 contains 14 residues. CDR3 nucleotides: TGTGCCAGCAGGACGGAACACAGGGGCTACGAGCAGTACTTC. Translated, it gives CASRTEHRGYEQYF.

This rearrangement joins TRBV6-5 to TRBJ2-1; 8 nucleotides align to TRBD2. Germline CDR1 MNHEY, CDR2 SVGAGI. J was trimmed by 9 bases and V by 2 bases; bases with no gene match: 9. The CDR3 length is 15 residues. The CDR3, as DNA: TGTGCCAGCAGTTACGCAACGGGAGGGCCGGGTGAGCAGTTCTTC. Translating gives CASSYATGGPGEQFF.

This clone was detected a few times. The rearrangement joins TRBV5-4 to TRBJ2-7; D remains unclear. CDR1 and CDR2 (germline): SGHNT, YYREEE (reference sequence). Trimming pared 4 bases from V and 4 bases from J, leaving 15 bases between. The CDR3 length is 14 residues. The CDR3 DNA follows: TGTGCCAGCAGCAGCCCGGGTCGACCTTACGAGCAGTACTTC. Encoded protein: CASSSPGRPYEQYF. Variable domain in full (rest from reference TRBV5-4 and TRBJ2-7): ETGVTQSPTHLIKTRGQQVTLRCSSQSGHNTVSWYQQALGQGPQFIFQYYREEENGRGNFPPRFSGLQFPNYSSELNVNALELDDSALYLCASSSPGRPYEQYFGPGTRLTVT.

In this sample, this clone turned up a few times. This rearrangement joins TRBV15 to TRBJ2-3, with D perhaps TRBD2 (6 bases). Germline V gene sequence: CDR1 LNHNV, CDR2 YYDKDF (reference sequence). The V and J ends lost 0 bases and 6 bases respectively, with 19 bases between them. The CDR3 length is 17 residues. CDR3 in DNA: TGTGCCACCAGCAGAGATGGTGGCGTCGGACTATCCGATACGCAGTATTTT. Its protein product is CATSRDGGVGLSDTQYF.

This chain uses TRBV2 with TRBJ1-5; 8 bases fit TRBD1. In germline, CDR1 is SNHLY, CDR2 FYNNEI. The CDR3 has 14 amino acids. V lost 5 bases to trimming and J lost 5 bases; unmatched junction nucleotides: 5. The CDR3 loop is CASSRGQGHQPQHF. The CDR3 nucleotides read TGTGCCAGCAGTCGCGGACAGGGACATCAGCCCCAGCATTTT. Based on the CDR3 plus reference TRBV2 and TRBJ1-5, the full variable domain is EPEVTQTPSHQVTQMGQEVILRCVPISNHLYFYWYRQILGQKVEFLVSFYNNEISEKSEIFDDQFSVERPDGSNFTLKIRSTKLEDSAMYFCASSRGQGHQPQHFGDGTRLSIL.

The V gene is TRBV5-1, the J gene TRBJ2-7, with 9 bases matching TRBD2. V lost 3 bases and J lost 1; bases outside the gene matches: 11. Germline V gives CDR1 SGHRS, CDR2 YFSETQ. The CDR3 consists of 17 residues. The CDR3 region has the DNA TGCGCCAGCAGCTCCTCTTTGGCTAGCGGGAAGTCCTACGAGCAGTACTTC. This codes for CASSSSLASGKSYEQYF.

In its sample, this clone was seen a few times. This sample also contains other DNA sequences that code for the same CDR3. J is TRBJ1-1 and V is TRBV2; D remains ambiguous. V lost 3 bases and J lost 2, with 4 bases in between. CDR1 and CDR2 from the germline V gene are SNHLY and FYNNEI. The CDR3 has 12 amino acids. The CDR3 protein is CASSDRNTEAFF. For the CDR3, the DNA is TGTGCCAGCAGTGATCGTAACACTGAAGCTTTCTTT.

This chain joins TRBV27 and TRBJ2-3; D may be TRBD2 (5 bases). Deletions cut 2 bases from V and 6 bases from J, with 21 bases between. Germline loops: CDR1 MNHEY, CDR2 SMNVEV (reference sequence). The CDR3 has 17 amino acids. CDR3 nucleotide sequence: TGTGCCAGCAGTTTACCACCGGGATCCAATTTTTTTGATACGCAGTATTTT. The encoded protein is CASSLPPGSNFFDTQYF.

This chain uses TRBV23-1 with TRBJ1-1, with 9 positions matching TRBD1. TRBV23-1 is given ORF status, its function remaining uncertain. V shed 4 bases, J shed 5 bases, and the junction held 5 bases outside the gene matches. The length of the CDR3 is 14 residues. CDR3 sequence: CASSRGQGLTEAFF. CDR3 in DNA: TGCGCCAGCAGTCGGGGACAGGGTTTAACTGAAGCTTTCTTT.

This clone came up a few times. The J gene is TRBJ1-2, the V gene TRBV7-9; D might be TRBD1 (5 bases). V lost 5 bases and J 4 bases, leaving 17 bases between the germline ends. This CDR3 region has 15 residues. Germline V lookup: CDR1 SEHNR, CDR2 FQNEAQ (reference sequence). CDR3 in DNA: TGTGCCAGCAGCGCATCGGAGGGGTTGGGCTATGGCTACACCTTC. This encodes CASSASEGLGYGYTF.

The rearrangement links TRBV19 to TRBJ2-2, with 11 bases fitting TRBD2. Per the germline V gene, CDR1 is LNHDA and CDR2 is SQIVND (reference sequence). The CDR3 covers 15 residues. Trimming cost V 5 bases and J 8 bases; bases outside gene matches: 7. The CDR3 sequence: CASSVSRLAGGELFF. CDR3 nucleotides: TGTGCCAGTAGTGTATCAAGACTAGCGGGGGGGGAGCTGTTTTTT.

The genes are TRBV29-1 and TRBJ1-1; TRBD1 matches at 11 bases. V lost 4 bases to trimming and J lost 5 bases; unmatched junction nucleotides: 3. The CDR3 runs to 13 residues. CDR1 SQVTM and CDR2 ANQGSEA come from the germline V gene. Here the CDR3 reads CSVGWDRGTEAFF. The CDR3 DNA reads as TGCAGCGTTGGTTGGGACAGGGGGACTGAAGCTTTCTTT.

The chain links TRBV9 to TRBJ2-3; D unclear. V lost 2 bases to trimming and J lost 3 bases, with 7 bases between them. Germline CDR1 SGDLS, CDR2 YYNGEE. The CDR3 has 13 amino acids. The CDR3 loop reads CASSVPETDTQYF. The CDR3 nucleotides read TGTGCCAGCAGCGTCCCGGAGACAGATACGCAGTATTTT.

This clone has more than one count but fewer than ten. The chain has TRBV13 and TRBJ2-3; D is perhaps TRBD1 (5 bases). This CDR3 comprises 17 residues. V was clipped by 5 bases and J by 2 bases, with 20 bases between them. CDR1 is PRHDT and CDR2 is FYEKMQ in the germline V gene (reference sequence). The CDR3: CASSQNPSDIITDTQYF. The DNA for the CDR3 is TGTGCCAGCAGCCAGAATCCCTCGGACATAATCACAGATACGCAGTATTTT.

This clone came up a few times. The V and J genes are TRBV15 and TRBJ2-2; a weak D match, TRBD1 (6 bases). V was shortened by 3 bases and J by 3 bases, with 17 bases between the two germline ends. The CDR3 totals 17 residues. The V gene's germline CDR1 is LNHNV and CDR2 YYDKDF (reference sequence). The CDR3 DNA reads as TGTGCCACCAGCAGGGGCTGGGACACCGCATACACCGGGGAGCTGTTTTTT. This sequence encodes CATSRGWDTAYTGELFF. The whole variable domain, remainder taken from reference TRBV15 and TRBJ2-2, is DAMVIQNPRYQVTQFGKPVTLSCSQTLNHNVMYWYQQKSSQAPKLLFHYYDKDFNNEADTPDNFQSRRPNTSFCFLDIRSPGLGDTAMYLCATSRGWDTAYTGELFFGEGSRLTVL.

This clone was counted a few times. The rearrangement links TRBV4-1 to TRBJ2-1; 13 positions match TRBD2. Germline lookup yields CDR1 MGHRA and CDR2 YSYEKL. The CDR3 length is 16 residues. J gave up 10 bases and V 5 bases, and 11 bases lay outside the gene matches. The CDR3 region has the DNA TGCGCCAGCAGCACTATCGACCTGGGACTAGCGGGGGAGCAGTTCTTC. It specifies CASSTIDLGLAGEQFF.

The chain uses TRBV28 and TRBJ1-2; D is unresolved. V was shortened by 2 bases and J by 3 bases, with 7 bases between the two germline ends. CDR3 length: 13 residues. In germline, CDR1 is MDHEN, CDR2 SYDVKM. This CDR3 reads CASSLPPDYGYTF. For the CDR3, the DNA is TGTGCCAGCAGTTTACCCCCAGACTATGGCTACACCTTC.

The gene calls are TRBV28 and TRBJ2-7; D perhaps matches TRBD2 (6 bases). Looked up from germline, CDR1 is MDHEN and CDR2 is SYDVKM. Trimming removed 3 bases from V and 3 bases from J, with 12 bases in between. CDR3 size: 14 residues. The CDR3 DNA sequence: TGTGCCAGCAGTTTTCCTGGGGGGAACTACGAGCAGTACTTC. This translates into CASSFPGGNYEQYF.

The table lists this clone with a few counts. The CDR3 DNA reads as TGCGCCAGCAGTGAGTCGACGGAGCTCGAGACCCAGTACTTC. Translating gives CASSESTELETQYF. The V and J genes are TRBV10-1 and TRBJ2-5; D is uncertain. V was trimmed by 0 bases and J by 5 bases, leaving 10 bases between them. This CDR3 region has 14 residues. The germline gives CDR1 WNHNN, CDR2 SYGVQD (reference sequence).

The chain links TRBV28 to TRBJ1-2; D perhaps matches TRBD1 (6 bases). The ends were cut back, 5 bases at V and 4 bases at J, with 8 bases in the middle. The germline CDR1 and CDR2 sequences are MDHEN and SYDVKM. This CDR3 is built from 12 residues. CDR3 nucleotide sequence: TGTGCCAGCAGTCGGACAGCCTATGGCTACACCTTC. It codes for CASSRTAYGYTF.

This clone has just a few counts. The rearrangement uses TRBV14 and TRBJ2-1; D not certain. V was shortened by 2 bases and J by 4 bases, with 9 bases between the two germline ends. This CDR3 is built from 14 residues. Germline V lookup: CDR1 SGHDN, CDR2 FVKESK. The CDR3 here is CASSQSSDYNEQFF. The CDR3 region has the DNA TGTGCCAGCAGCCAATCGAGCGATTACAATGAGCAGTTCTTC.

V is TRBV4-1 and J is TRBJ1-5, with 8 bases identical to TRBD1. V shed 1 base, J shed 4 bases, and the junction held 9 bases outside the gene matches. The germline V gene encodes CDR1 MGHRA and CDR2 YSYEKL. This CDR3 contains 17 residues. The chain's CDR3 is CASSQVGVRTGNQPQHF. The CDR3 coding sequence is TGCGCCAGCAGCCAAGTAGGAGTTCGGACAGGGAATCAGCCCCAGCATTTT.

The CDR3 DNA sequence: TGTGCCAGTGCACAGGGGGCCCAAGAGACCCAGTACTTC. Amino acid sequence: CASAQGAQETQYF. This chain connects TRBV19 to TRBJ2-5, with TRBD1 identical over 9 bases. Germline assignment: CDR1 LNHDA and CDR2 SQIVND (reference sequence). J gave up 1 base and V 8 bases, and 2 bases lay outside the gene matches. The CDR3 extends over 13 amino acids.

This clone showed up many times. The chain recombines TRBV5-1 with TRBJ2-5; weak D call: TRBD2 (5 bases). V shed 0 bases and J shed 3 bases, with 12 bases lying between them. The CDR3 covers 15 residues. Germline values: CDR1 SGHRS, CDR2 YFSETQ. The CDR3 DNA sequence: TGCGCCAGCAGCTTGGTCATGGACGGGAAAGAGACCCAGTACTTC. It is translated as CASSLVMDGKETQYF.